Given below is one T cell receptor (beta chain) in context. At least ten counts were recorded for this clonotype. What antigen it recognizes has not been identified. One base away there is no much larger clone; base qualities are not given. The study was a case-control design nested within a healthcare worker cohort in London, UK, with weekly nasopharyngeal swab PCR tests and blood sampling. Healthcare workers were enrolled in the week of the UK lockdown, from 23 to 31 March 2020, and were followed every week for up to roughly 15 weeks. This record comes from a study of early T cells in non-severe SARS-CoV-2 infection (dated by TCRdb to the early 2020s). Turning to the overall study: TCR sequencing used bulk RNA from unsorted whole blood, so alpha and beta chains could not be paired. General study outcomes and caveats: VDJdb matching was skewed toward anti-spike CD8 responses, so virus-specific expansions were likely underestimated and private and CD4 specificities were missed.

The library relied on 5' RACE. The sequencer listed for this sample is NextSeq 500. To correct for sequencing error and PCR bias, the TCR library protocol tagged individual cDNA molecules with unique molecular identifiers. Both TCR alpha and beta chains were sequenced, and tight co-correlation was observed between alpha and beta sequence abundances in each sample. The authors' analysis ran thus. V gene, J gene and CDR3 annotation of TCR sequences was performed with Decombinator V4. TCRs were defined as expanded if a significant change between any two time points was detected under a Poisson model with p below 0.0001. TCR abundances were normalised to the total number of TCRs sequenced in each sample and reported as counts per million. MAIT TCRs were defined by TRAV1-2 paired with TRAJ12, TRAJ20 or TRAJ33, and iNKT TCRs by TRAV10 paired with TRAJ18. VDJdb, accessed 1 November 2021, was searched for CMV, EBV and SARS-CoV-2 annotated TCRs, excluding TCRs annotated for multiple antigens. In-frame beta chains were kept once TCRdb had trimmed the public reads at Q25 with fastp and called clones with MiXCR. CDR3 protein sequences are deduplicated, and each keeps its most common genes and DNA. The authors' filters were not applied to this entry. This sample comprises around 61,000 distinct CDR3 sequences, more than 10% of them detected only once. The leading ten clones occupy 1.7% of the sample.

Counted from cysteine to phenylalanine, this CDR3 has 11 amino acids. The kept DNA is CDR3 alone, 33 bases in frame from the first base. The V end loses 2 bases and the J end loses 6 bases, and a stretch of 5 bases separates them. CDR1 and CDR2, looked up from the germline V gene (reference sequence), are MNHNY and SVGAGI. Recombination joined TRBV6-6 with TRBJ2-7, with no confidently assigned D gene. This receptor was obtained from an adult who was a healthcare worker with PCR-confirmed SARS-CoV-2 infection or an uninfected control (not recorded which). Sequenced input: whole blood. The DNA sequence is TGTGCCAGCAGTTACAAGAGCGAGCAGTACTTC. Translated, it reads CASSYKSEQYF.